These T cell receptor beta chains were read from a single sample in a study of blood T cell repertoires in COVID-19. Data came from immunoSEQ multiplex PCR; TCRdb stores just in-frame clones and leaves some out. The sample lists tens of thousands of clones, roughly 80% seen once, with about an eighth in the top ten. Sequencing used peripheral blood. All receptors derive from a human donor in a cohort sampled during active COVID-19. CDR3s include the opening cysteine and the closing phenylalanine or tryptophan. D genes are given only for firm matches. Part of the rows lack a size; the others show once, few, many or a class for expanded clones.

v_call	j_call	d_call	clone_size	cdr3_nt	cdr3_aa
TRBV12-3/TRBV12-4	TRBJ1-1	NA	NA	TGTGCCAGCAGTTTGCCAACAACGGGGGTCGCTTTCTTT	CASSLPTTGVAFF
TRBV5-1	TRBJ2-2	TRBD2	NA	TGCGCCAGCAGCTTGGCGGTAGCGGGAAGTTCCGGGGAGCTGTTTTTT	CASSLAVAGSSGELFF
TRBV20-1	TRBJ2-7	NA	NA	TGCAGTGCTAGTTTGCCCGGGGATCACGAGCAGTACTTC	CSASLPGDHEQYF
TRBV5-1	TRBJ2-5	TRBD2	once	TGCGCCAGCAGCTTAACTAGCGGGGGGTCGGGGGAGACCCAGTACTTC	CASSLTSGGSGETQYF
TRBV28	TRBJ2-2	NA	NA	TGTGCCAGCACTAGCCGTCGTTCCGGGGAGCTGTTTTTT	CASTSRRSGELFF
TRBV2	TRBJ2-3	TRBD2	NA	TGTGCCAGCAGTGAGACTAGCGGGAGGATAGATACGCAGTATTTT	CASSETSGRIDTQYF
TRBV14	TRBJ2-3	TRBD2	NA	TGTGCCAGCAGCCGTGGACTAGCACAAGATACGCAGTATTTT	CASSRGLAQDTQYF
TRBV14	TRBJ1-6	TRBD1	NA	TGTGCCAGCAGCCAGAAACCGGGACAGGGGTATTCACCCCTCCACTTT	CASSQKPGQGYSPLHF
TRBV30	TRBJ1-6	NA	NA	TGTGCCTGGAGTACCACGGTTGATAATTCACCCCTCCACTTT	CAWSTTVDNSPLHF
TRBV6-5	TRBJ2-1	NA	NA	TGTGCCTTCCTCCGCGATGAGCAGTTCTTC	CAFLRDEQFF
TRBV7-9	TRBJ1-6	TRBD1	NA	TGTGCCAGCAGCTCAACACAGGGGATTAATTCACCCCTCCACTTT	CASSSTQGINSPLHF
TRBV12-3/TRBV12-4	TRBJ2-7	NA	medium-sized	TGTGCCAGCAGTTCGGGGTCCTACGAGCAGTACTTC	CASSSGSYEQYF
TRBV10-2	TRBJ2-1	NA	few	TGCGCCAGCGGACTGGACTATACCTACGGTGAGCAGTTCTTC	CASGLDYTYGEQFF
TRBV28	TRBJ2-5	NA	NA	TGTGCCACCTCCCGAGAGTTCCAGTACTTC	CATSREFQYF
TRBV14	TRBJ2-6	NA	NA	TGTGCCAGCAGCATCACAGTGCCTGGGGCCAACGTCCTGACTTTC	CASSITVPGANVLTF
TRBV19	TRBJ1-4	NA	NA	TGTGCCAGTAGTGGAGAGGGTGGAGAAAAACTGTTTTTT	CASSGEGGEKLFF